The 5 T cell receptor beta chains reported below all come from one sample, sequenced in a study of T cell responses to AZD1222 COVID-19 vaccine. Profiling relied on immunoSEQ multiplex PCR, and the TCRdb table lists in-frame clones only, not all of them. The sample carries around 100,000 clones, over 85% recorded once. The sample in question was peripheral blood, obtained on day 0 of AZD1222 vaccination. These TCRs come from an adult in good health.

This rearrangement joins TRBV28 to TRBJ1-6; TRBD1 matches at 8 bases. J lost 16 bases, V lost 5 bases, and 1 base had no gene match. The length of the CDR3 is 10 residues. Per the germline V gene, CDR1 is MDHEN and CDR2 is SYDVKM. In DNA form, the CDR3 reads TGTGCCAGCAGTCACAGGGGGCTCCACTTT. It encodes CASSHRGLHF. Filled out from reference TRBV28 and TRBJ1-6, the complete variable domain reads DVKVTQSSRYLVKRTGEKVFLECVQDMDHENMFWYRQDPGLGLRLIYFSYDVKMKEKGDIPEGYSVSREKKERFSLILESASTNQTSMYLCASSHRGLHFGNGTRLTVT.

The chain uses TRBV19 and TRBJ1-1; 8 positions match TRBD1. The V and J ends lost 7 bases and 4 bases, in that order; junction bases with no gene match: 8. The CDR3 runs to 14 residues. The germline gives CDR1 LNHDA, CDR2 SQIVND (reference sequence). DNA for the CDR3: TGTGCCAGTAACCAGGACAGGGTGGGCACTGAAGCTTTCTTT. The encoded protein is CASNQDRVGTEAFF.

This clone was seen once. The chain couples TRBV9 to TRBJ1-1, with a tentative D call TRBD1 (5 bases). This CDR3 has 15 amino acids. Per the germline V gene, CDR1 is SGDLS and CDR2 is YYNGEE. The V and J ends lost 2 bases and 1 base respectively, with 12 bases between them. CDR3 bases: TGTGCCAGCAGCGTTACCGCCGGGGGGAACACTGAAGCTTTCTTT. As protein: CASSVTAGGNTEAFF.

This clone was detected only once. The J gene is TRBJ1-4, the V gene TRBV5-1; a weak D match, TRBD1 (5 bases). CDR3 size: 19 residues. The V and J ends lost 0 bases and 7 bases respectively, with 25 bases between them. Germline lookup yields CDR1 SGHRS and CDR2 YFSETQ. As DNA, the CDR3 is TGCGCCAGCAGCTTGGACTTCAGACCCTCCGTTTCGAGGGGTGAAAAACTGTTTTTT. It translates to CASSLDFRPSVSRGEKLFF.

V usage is TRBV6-5 and J usage is TRBJ2-1; TRBD2 might be the D (6 bases). The CDR3 has 12 amino acids. Trimming shortened V by 11 bases and J by 8 bases, and 16 bases separated the two germline ends. Germline V gene data show CDR1 as MNHEY and CDR2 as SVGAGI. CDR3 loop: CASRDPSDEQFF. The CDR3 nucleotides are TGTGCCTCAAGAGACCCTAGCGATGAGCAGTTCTTC.